These 9 T cell receptor beta chains came from one sample sequenced in a study of naive and memory T cell subsets. An equimolar mix of two oligonucleotides served as the beta constant-region primer for TRBC1 and TRBC2. From the UMI-ligation and nested PCR reads, TCRdb called clonotypes with MiXCR, one entry per CDR3 protein. The data hold about 85,000 distinct CDR3 sequences, with about 12% observed a single time. Material: central memory CD4+ T cells from blood. These receptor sequences come from a human donor in good health.

This clonotype is judged medium-sized (0.01 to 0.1%). The chain recombines TRBV7-9 with TRBJ2-3, with a possible D match to TRBD2 (6 bases). CDR1 SEHNR and CDR2 FQNEAQ come from the germline V gene (reference sequence). V gave up 5 bases and J gave up 6 bases, with 15 bases separating them. CDR3 length: 14 amino acids. Written as DNA, the CDR3 is TGTGCCAGCAGCGCGATTCTAGCGTCCGATACGCAGTATTTT. It specifies CASSAILASDTQYF.

This clonotype showed up just a few times. V gene TRBV4-3 combines with J gene TRBJ1-3, with 7 bases fitting TRBD1. Trimming took 0 bases from V and 2 from J; bases not matched to a gene: 7. CDR3 length equals 17 residues. The germline V gene has CDR1 LGHNA and CDR2 YSLEER. The CDR3 loop is CASSQDMRQGAGNTIYF. In DNA form, the CDR3 reads TGCGCCAGCAGCCAAGATATGAGACAGGGCGCTGGAAACACCATATATTTT.

This clonotype was picked up many times. The V and J genes are TRBV7-2 and TRBJ2-3; no clear D. The germline CDR1 and CDR2 sequences are SGHTA and FQGNSA. V was trimmed by 4 bases and J by 5 bases, leaving 7 bases between them. This CDR3 comprises 12 residues. As DNA, the CDR3 is TGTGCCAGCAGCTACTACGGAGATACGCAGTATTTT. Its translation is CASSYYGDTQYF.

The chain uses TRBV6-1 and TRBJ2-2, with TRBD1 matching over 9 bases. CDR1 and CDR2 from the germline V gene are MNHNS and SASEGT. This CDR3 has 14 amino acids. Trimming took 9 bases from V and 5 from J; bases not matched to a gene: 7. CDR3 bases: TGTGCCAGTGAAGGGACAGGGAAGACCGGGGAGCTGTTTTTT. It codes for CASEGTGKTGELFF.

There are many counts of this clonotype. The chain combines TRBV7-2 with TRBJ2-3; the D gene is possibly TRBD1 (7 bases). The V end lost 2 bases, the J end lost 8 bases, and 14 bases lay between the germline ends. Germline lookup yields CDR1 SGHTA and CDR2 FQGNSA. The CDR3 has 14 residues. The DNA of the CDR3 is TGTGCCAGCAGCTTATTAGCAGGGGGGAGTACGCAGTATTTT. It is translated as CASSLLAGGSTQYF.

The CDR3 region is CASSLEGTANTEAFF. CDR3 nucleotide sequence: TGCGCCAGCAGCTTGGAAGGGACAGCGAACACTGAAGCTTTCTTT. The gene calls are TRBV5-1 and TRBJ1-1, with 7 bases aligning to TRBD1. Trimming cost V 0 bases and J 1 base; bases outside gene matches: 3. Germline V lookup: CDR1 SGHRS, CDR2 YFSETQ. This CDR3 is built from 15 residues. Full variable domain (missing parts from reference TRBV5-1 and TRBJ1-1): KAGVTQTPRYLIKTRGQQVTLSCSPISGHRSVSWYQQTPGQGLQFLFEYFSETQRNKGNFPGRFSGRQFSNSRSEMNVSTLELGDSALYLCASSLEGTANTEAFFGQGTRLTVV.

In its sample, this clonotype was seen many times. The J gene is TRBJ2-5, the V gene TRBV6-5; no clear D. The ends were cut back, 0 bases at V and 1 base at J, with 6 bases in the middle. The CDR3 spans 14 residues. In germline, CDR1 is MNHEY, CDR2 SVGAGI. The CDR3 DNA follows: TGTGCCAGCAGTTACTCCACAGCCCAAGAGACCCAGTACTTC. Residues: CASSYSTAQETQYF.

The sample holds many counts of this clonotype. The rearrangement links TRBV5-6 to TRBJ1-1, with D tentatively TRBD1 (5 bases). The germline V gene encodes CDR1 SGHDT and CDR2 YYEEEE. Trimming shortened V by 4 bases and J by 10 bases, and 14 bases separated the two germline ends. This CDR3 comprises 12 residues. The CDR3 spells CASSGPDRGAFF. CDR3 nucleotide sequence: TGTGCCAGCAGCGGACCCGACAGAGGAGCTTTCTTT.

This clonotype has a handful of counts. The V gene is TRBV27, the J gene TRBJ2-7; D unclear. This CDR3 spans 15 amino acids. Trimming took off 6 bases at V and 6 bases at J, with 21 bases between the two ends. CDR1 is MNHEY and CDR2 is SMNVEV in the germline V gene (reference sequence). The DNA for the CDR3 is TGTGCCAGCAGCTCCCCCTCACGCGAAGGGCCCGAGCAGTACTTC. Translating it yields CASSSPSREGPEQYF.